The 2 T cell receptor beta chains below come from one sample, sequenced in a study of PD-1 blockade in classical Hodgkin lymphoma. Generated by immunoSEQ multiplex PCR, the TCRdb table keeps only in-frame clones and is missing some. The repertoire holds 57,000 or so clones, about 85% seen once, with about 8.3% in the top ten. The time point here: cycle 4 day 1 (C4D1), after less than 7 weeks of nivolumab. Relapse was seen in all patients after autologous stem cell transplantation, and brentuximab vedotin exposure was variable. This specimen was peripheral blood mononuclear cells (PBMCs), taken before the fourth cycle of nivolumab. These receptors were collected from a human donor with classical Hodgkin lymphoma.

The chain links TRBV21-1 to TRBJ2-2; TRBD1 is the table's D call, not checked against the DNA. TRBV21-1 is assigned pseudogene status. This CDR3 is built from 19 residues. CDR3 DNA sequence: TGTGCCAGCAGCAGGACCGGGACAGGGGGTCCAGAGGGGACCGGGGAGCTGTTTTTT. Translated: CASSRTGTGGPEGTGELFF.

The chain joins TRBV25-1 to TRBJ2-3; TRBD1 matches at 7 bases. The CDR3 has 18 amino acids. Germline V gene lookup returns CDR1 MGHDK and CDR2 SYGVNS. Unmatched junction bases numbered 11, after V lost 1 base and J lost 1 base. Here the CDR3 reads CASSESRQGGTRTDTQYF. The CDR3 DNA is TGTGCCAGCAGTGAATCTCGACAGGGCGGCACTCGCACAGATACGCAGTATTTT.